This T cell receptor beta chain emerged from a study of Ad26.COV2.S vaccination and SARS-CoV-2 variants. CDR3 length: 15 residues. Germline loops: CDR1 MNHEY, CDR2 SVGEGT. The ends were cut back, 4 bases at V and 7 bases at J, with 14 bases in the middle. The assay was immunoSEQ multiplex PCR, and TCRdb's table has in-frame clones only and misses some. The table lists about 420,000 clones, 70% to 90% of them singletons. Treatment reported: roughly 19 received Ad26.COV2.S at low or high dose, single or two shots; about five received placebo; per-sample allocation not given. Sampling happened 63 days after the first vaccine or placebo injection.

The clonotype originates from a person aged 18-65 years who received the Ad26.COV2.S COVID-19 vaccine or a placebo. The chain employs TRBV6-2 or TRBV6-3 and TRBJ1-6; D might be TRBD1 (6 bases). The sequencing here drew on peripheral blood, taken in a trial of Ad26.COV2.S vaccine versus placebo. DNA of the CDR3: TGTGCCAGCAGTTCCTCAGCAGGGGAGAATTCACCCCTCCACTTT. Encoded protein: CASSSSAGENSPLHF.